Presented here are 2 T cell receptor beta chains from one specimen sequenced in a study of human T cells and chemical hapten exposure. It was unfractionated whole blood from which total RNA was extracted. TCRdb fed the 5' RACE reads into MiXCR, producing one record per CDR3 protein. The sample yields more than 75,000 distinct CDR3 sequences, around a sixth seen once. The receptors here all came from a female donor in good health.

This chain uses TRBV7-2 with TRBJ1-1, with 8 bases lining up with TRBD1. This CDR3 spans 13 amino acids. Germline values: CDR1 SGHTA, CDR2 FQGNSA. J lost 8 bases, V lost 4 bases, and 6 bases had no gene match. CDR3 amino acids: CASSSYRTGEAFF. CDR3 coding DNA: TGTGCCAGCAGCTCCTACCGGACAGGGGAAGCTTTCTTT.

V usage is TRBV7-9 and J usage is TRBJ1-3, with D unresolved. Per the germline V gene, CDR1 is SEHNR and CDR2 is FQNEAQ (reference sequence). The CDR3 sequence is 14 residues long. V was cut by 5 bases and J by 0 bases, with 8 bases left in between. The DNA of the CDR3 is TGTGCCAGCAGCCCCGGTCACTCTGGAAACACCATATATTTT. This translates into CASSPGHSGNTIYF.